These 22 T cell receptor beta chains originate from one sample sequenced in a study of patients and donors after allogeneic stem cell transplantation. TCRdb processed the RT-PCR reads anew with MiXCR; each CDR3 protein has one entry. Here the sample spans 150,000 to 200,000 distinct CDR3 sequences, over 25% being singletons. Sequencing input: blood, either unsorted or a sorted T cell fraction (not recorded which). The receptor set was obtained from a human donor who was either an allogeneic HSCT recipient or a stem cell or donor lymphocyte infusion donor (not recorded which). It is not recorded whose cells these are; they may come from a transplant donor.

The genes are TRBV7-9 and TRBJ2-4; 7 nucleotides agree with TRBD1. Germline CDR1 and CDR2: SEHNR and FQNEAQ (reference sequence). This CDR3 has 16 amino acids. The junction had 7 bases not matched to a gene; V was cut back by 5 bases and J by 0 bases. DNA of the CDR3: TGTGCCAGCAGCGCCGGGACAGTCCTAGCCAAAAACATTCAGTACTTC. Its translation: CASSAGTVLAKNIQYF.

The chain joins TRBV5-6 to TRBJ2-5; 7 nucleotides match TRBD1. CDR3 size: 14 residues. Germline CDR1 SGHDT, CDR2 YYEEEE. The V segment lost 2 bases and the J segment 1 base; nucleotides outside the gene matches: 2. CDR3 nucleotides: TGTGCCAGCAGCTTCAGACAGGGCCAAGAGACCCAGTACTTC. The encoded protein is CASSFRQGQETQYF.

This clonotype was seen only a few times. The chain recombines TRBV6-2 or TRBV6-3 with TRBJ1-5; maybe TRBD1 (6 bases). V was shortened by 2 bases and J by 0 bases, with 14 bases between the two germline ends. Germline V CDR1 and CDR2: MNHEY, SVGEGT. The CDR3 loop spans 17 amino acids. The CDR3 DNA reads TGTGCCAGCAGTTACGTAAGGACAGAATATAGCAATCAGCCCCAGCATTTT. Protein: CASSYVRTEYSNQPQHF.

The J gene is TRBJ2-3, the V gene TRBV21-1; TRBD1, the table's D call, lacks a check against the DNA. TRBV21-1 is shown as a pseudogene. This CDR3 has 18 amino acids. In DNA form, the CDR3 reads TGTGCCAGCAGCAATTGTCGGGCCCGGGGGGGTGGCACAGATACGCAGTATTTT. This translates into CASSNCRARGGGTDTQYF.

J is TRBJ2-4 and V is TRBV5-1; D might be TRBD2 (6 bases). Germline values: CDR1 SGHRS, CDR2 YFSETQ. This CDR3 has 13 amino acids. V was clipped by 0 bases and J by 7 bases, with 8 bases between them. CDR3 sequence: CASSLGAGNIQYF. CDR3 bases: TGCGCCAGCAGCTTGGGGGCGGGGAACATTCAGTACTTC.

The chain couples TRBV2 to TRBJ2-7; 9 positions match TRBD2. Germline trimming cut 5 bases from V and 0 bases from J; bases unmatched to any gene: 2. The CDR3 is 14 amino acids. The germline V gene encodes CDR1 SNHLY and CDR2 FYNNEI. The CDR3 bases are TGTGCCAGCAGTAGGACTAGCGTCTCCTACGAGCAGTACTTC. Protein sequence: CASSRTSVSYEQYF.

This clonotype was picked up a small number of times. V is TRBV6-5 and J is TRBJ1-1; no definite D call. The CDR3 runs 15 residues. V lost 0 bases to trimming and J lost 0 bases, with 8 bases between them. Germline CDR1 reads MNHEY; CDR2 reads SVGAGI. As DNA, the CDR3 is TGTGCCAGCAGTTACTCGGCAACCTTGAACACTGAAGCTTTCTTT. Protein product: CASSYSATLNTEAFF.

This clonotype appeared a single time. J is TRBJ2-2 and V is TRBV12-5; TRBD2 agrees at 13 bases. The CDR3 covers 15 residues. CDR1 LGHNT and CDR2 FRNRAP come from the germline V gene. With V trimmed by 5 bases and J by 5 bases, 2 bases remained unmatched. The CDR3 coding sequence is TGTGCTAGTGGTCCGGGACTAGCGGGAACCGGGGAGCTGTTTTTT. Its protein product is CASGPGLAGTGELFF.

A single count supports this clonotype. V is TRBV28 and J is TRBJ2-5, with no clear D. The CDR3 covers 13 residues. Trimming took off 3 bases at V and 2 bases at J, with 7 bases between the two ends. Germline V lookup: CDR1 MDHEN, CDR2 SYDVKM. The chain's CDR3 is CASSFIPQETQYF. The CDR3 DNA sequence: TGTGCCAGCAGTTTTATCCCGCAAGAGACCCAGTACTTC.

This clonotype has only a few counts. The chain uses TRBV28 and TRBJ2-1; maybe TRBD2 (7 bases). The V end lost 6 bases, the J end lost 4 bases, and 19 bases lay between the germline ends. Germline CDR1 and CDR2: MDHEN and SYDVKM. The CDR3 is 16 amino acids. CDR3 DNA sequence: TGTGCCAGCAGCCTAAGGGGGGGAGTCCCGTACAATGAGCAGTTCTTC. Translation: CASSLRGGVPYNEQFF. Using reference TRBV28 and TRBJ2-1 for the parts outside the CDR3, the full variable domain is DVKVTQSSRYLVKRTGEKVFLECVQDMDHENMFWYRQDPGLGLRLIYFSYDVKMKEKGDIPEGYSVSREKKERFSLILESASTNQTSMYLCASSLRGGVPYNEQFFGPGTRLTVL.

This chain uses TRBV9 with TRBJ2-2; 11 bases line up with TRBD2. J gave up 5 bases and V 0 bases, and 12 bases lay outside the gene matches. From germline, CDR1 is SGDLS and CDR2 YYNGEE. CDR3 size: 19 residues. Here the CDR3 reads CASSVGSGRAPVLTGELFF. Here the CDR3 DNA reads TGTGCCAGCAGCGTAGGTAGCGGGAGGGCCCCCGTACTTACCGGGGAGCTGTTTTTT.

The rearrangement joins TRBV6-2 or TRBV6-3 to TRBJ2-1; 8 bases line up with TRBD2. The junction had 8 bases not matched to a gene; V was cut back by 4 bases and J by 6 bases. The length of the CDR3 is 15 residues. Germline CDR1 is MNHEY and CDR2 is SVGEGT. The CDR3 DNA follows: TGTGCCAGCAGTTCACCAGCGGGAGAGGTCAATGAGCAGTTCTTC. Translation: CASSSPAGEVNEQFF.

This chain connects TRBV27 to TRBJ2-5, with 8 bases matching TRBD2. V gave up 4 bases and J gave up 2 bases; unmatched junction bases: 9. Germline V gene data show CDR1 as MNHEY and CDR2 as SMNVEV (reference sequence). The CDR3 consists of 16 residues. The CDR3 DNA reads TGTGCCAGCAGTTCCCTGACTAGCGTGCTTCAAGAGACCCAGTACTTC. It encodes CASSSLTSVLQETQYF.

V gene TRBV27 combines with J gene TRBJ2-6; D is undetermined. Germline CDR1 MNHEY, CDR2 SMNVEV (reference sequence). V shed 6 bases and J shed 0 bases, with 3 bases lying between them. CDR3 length equals 13 residues. CDR3 DNA: TGTGCCAGCAGGGGCTCTGGGGCCAACGTCCTGACTTTC. Protein sequence: CASRGSGANVLTF. The whole variable domain, filled in from reference TRBV27 and TRBJ2-6, reads EAQVTQNPRYLITVTGKKLTVTCSQNMNHEYMSWYRQDPGLGLRQIYYSMNVEVTDKGDVPEGYKVSRKEKRNFPLILESPSPNQTSLYFCASRGSGANVLTFGAGSRLTVL.

The V gene is TRBV6-2 or TRBV6-3, the J gene TRBJ1-4; D ambiguous. V lost 6 bases and J 8 bases, leaving 7 bases between the germline ends. The CDR3 covers 11 residues. Germline values: CDR1 MNHEY, CDR2 SVGEGT. The DNA of the CDR3 is TGTGCCAGCAGCCGTCAAGAAAAACTGTTTTTT. Encoded protein: CASSRQEKLFF.

For this clonotype: The conserved final phenylalanine or tryptophan is absent from the CDR3, which likely points to a read error. The chain has TRBV20-1 and TRBJ2-3, with TRBD1 as a possible D gene (6 bases). Trimming removed 6 bases at V and 8 bases at J, with 18 bases between. Germline V gene data show CDR1 as DFQATT and CDR2 as SNEGSKA (reference sequence). The CDR3 length is 13 residues. CDR3: CSAGTQGRATQYY. The CDR3 bases are TGCAGTGCCGGCACACAGGGAAGAGCTACGCAGTATTAT.

This clonotype was seen repeatedly, ten times or more. The chain recombines TRBV20-1 with TRBJ1-2; D not resolved. This CDR3 comprises 15 residues. The germline V gene encodes CDR1 DFQATT and CDR2 SNEGSKA (reference sequence). Trimming removed 0 bases from V and 3 bases from J, with 14 bases in between. The DNA of the CDR3 is TGCAGTGCTAGAGATCGGGAAGGGTGGCACTATGGCTACACCTTC. Translating it yields CSARDREGWHYGYTF.

The chain links TRBV6-5 to TRBJ2-3; 10 positions agree with TRBD2. The CDR3 is made up of 16 amino acids. V lost 7 bases, J lost 7 bases, and 14 bases stayed unmatched. Germline CDR1 is MNHEY and CDR2 is SVGAGI. CDR3 loop: CASTSGSENIYHTQYF. In DNA, the CDR3 is TGTGCCAGCACTAGCGGGAGTGAGAACATCTACCATACGCAGTATTTT.

In this sample, this clonotype turned up many times. This chain joins TRBV27 and TRBJ1-1; D call uncertain. The CDR3 has 13 amino acids. V lost 4 bases, J lost 6 bases, and 12 bases lay in between. Germline CDR1 reads MNHEY; CDR2 reads SMNVEV (reference sequence). The CDR3 protein is CASSSGLWAEAFF. For the CDR3, the DNA is TGTGCCAGCAGTTCCGGCCTCTGGGCTGAAGCTTTCTTT.

This clonotype was recorded a few times. The rearrangement uses TRBV28 and TRBJ1-4; possible D gene TRBD1, 5 bases. V gave up 7 bases and J gave up 4 bases, with 13 bases separating them. Germline CDR1 is MDHEN and CDR2 is SYDVKM. The CDR3 totals 14 residues. The CDR3 DNA reads TGTGCCAGCACGGAAGCAGGGTATAATGAAAAACTGTTTTTT. This codes for CASTEAGYNEKLFF.

In this sample, this clonotype turned up many times. CDR3 amino acids: CASSRVDRPDNSPLHF. CDR3 coding DNA: TGTGCCAGCAGCCGGGTGGACAGACCAGACAATTCACCCCTCCACTTT. The rearrangement uses TRBV5-8 and TRBJ1-6; D is perhaps TRBD1 (6 bases). Looked up from germline, CDR1 is SGHTS and CDR2 is YDEGEE. V dropped 4 bases and J dropped 7 bases, with 18 bases sitting between them. This CDR3 is built from 16 residues.

The chain couples TRBV29-1 to TRBJ2-1; 8 positions agree with TRBD2. Germline V CDR1 and CDR2: SQVTM, ANQGSEA. J lost 4 bases, V lost 7 bases, and 6 bases had no gene match. CDR3 size: 13 residues. The CDR3 reads CSAGTRGYNEQFF. The CDR3 DNA follows: TGCAGCGCCGGGACTAGGGGGTACAATGAGCAGTTCTTC.